This TCR beta chain derives from a study of CD8+ T cells in alopecia areata. Following extraction, RNA underwent reverse transcription to cDNA, which served as the sequencing template. Measured with immunoSEQ multiplex PCR; TCRdb has only the in-frame clones, and not every one. The sample holds about 92,000 clones, 44% seen once. CDR3 length equals 15 residues. V lost 5 bases and J lost 6, with 20 bases in between. Germline V gene data show CDR1 as MNHEY and CDR2 as SMNVEV (reference sequence). Treatment defined: oral pan-JAK inhibitor, 5-10 mg twice daily. The V and J genes are TRBV27 and TRBJ2-7; either TRBD1 or TRBD2 may supply D (5 bases each). The TCR originated in a human donor with alopecia areata. Sequenced here: CD8+ T cells sorted from blood, sampled at week 24, from a patient treated with tofacitinib. In DNA form, the CDR3 reads TGTGCCAGCAGTCCCCGAGGGTTGGGGACCTTCGAGCAGTACTTC. Protein product: CASSPRGLGTFEQYF.